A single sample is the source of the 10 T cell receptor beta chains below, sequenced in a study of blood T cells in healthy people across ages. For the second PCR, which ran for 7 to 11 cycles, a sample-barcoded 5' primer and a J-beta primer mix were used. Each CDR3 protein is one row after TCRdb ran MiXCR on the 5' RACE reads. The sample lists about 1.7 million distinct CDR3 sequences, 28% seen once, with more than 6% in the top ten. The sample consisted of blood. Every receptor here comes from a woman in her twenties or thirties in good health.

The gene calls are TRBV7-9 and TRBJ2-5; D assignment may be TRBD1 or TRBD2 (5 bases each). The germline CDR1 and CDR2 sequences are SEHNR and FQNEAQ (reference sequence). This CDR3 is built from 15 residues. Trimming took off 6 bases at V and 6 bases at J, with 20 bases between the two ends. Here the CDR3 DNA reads TGTGCCAGCAGTCTATGGGAGACAGTAGCCAAGACCCAGTACTTC. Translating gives CASSLWETVAKTQYF.

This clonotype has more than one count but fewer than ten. The CDR3 DNA reads as TGCAGTGCTAGTCCCAGCCAGACGAGCTCCTACGAGCAGTACTTC. Translating it yields CSASPSQTSSYEQYF. V and J are TRBV20-1 and TRBJ2-7; no firm D call. Per germline, CDR1 DFQATT and CDR2 SNEGSKA (reference sequence). The CDR3 has 15 amino acids. V dropped 3 bases and J dropped 0 bases, with 15 bases sitting between them.

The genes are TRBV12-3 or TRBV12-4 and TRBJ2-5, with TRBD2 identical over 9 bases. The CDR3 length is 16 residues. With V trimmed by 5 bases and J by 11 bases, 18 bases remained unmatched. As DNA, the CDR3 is TGTGCCAGCAGTAAAATAGCGGGAGCAGGCCACAATGAGCAGTACTTC. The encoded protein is CASSKIAGAGHNEQYF.

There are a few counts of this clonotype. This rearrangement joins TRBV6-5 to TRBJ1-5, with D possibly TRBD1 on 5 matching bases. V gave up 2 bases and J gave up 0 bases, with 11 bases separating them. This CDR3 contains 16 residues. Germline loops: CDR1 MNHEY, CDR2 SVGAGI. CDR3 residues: CASSYDRGYSNQPQHF. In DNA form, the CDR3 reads TGTGCCAGCAGTTACGATAGGGGTTATAGCAATCAGCCCCAGCATTTT.

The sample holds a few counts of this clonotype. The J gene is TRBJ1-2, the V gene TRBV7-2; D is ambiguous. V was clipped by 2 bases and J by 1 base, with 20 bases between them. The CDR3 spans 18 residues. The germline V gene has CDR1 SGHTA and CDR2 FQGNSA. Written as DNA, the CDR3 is TGTGCCAGCAGCTTACTTGGGCAGCCCCAAATTAATAACTATGGCTACACCTTC. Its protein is CASSLLGQPQINNYGYTF.

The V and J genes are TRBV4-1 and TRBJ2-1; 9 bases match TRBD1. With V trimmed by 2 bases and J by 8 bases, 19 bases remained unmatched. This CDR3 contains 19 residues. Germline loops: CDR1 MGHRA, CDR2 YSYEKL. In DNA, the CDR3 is TGCGCCAGCAGCCAAAACCCCCTGAGTGGGGACAGGGTGCATCATGAGCAGTTCTTC. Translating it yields CASSQNPLSGDRVHHEQFF.

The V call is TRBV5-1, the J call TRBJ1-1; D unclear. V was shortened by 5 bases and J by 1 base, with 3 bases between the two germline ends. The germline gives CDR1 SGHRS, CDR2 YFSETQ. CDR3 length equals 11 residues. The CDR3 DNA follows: TGCGCCAGCAGAAAGAACACTGAAGCTTTCTTT. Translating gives CASRKNTEAFF.

As DNA, the CDR3 is TGCAGTGCTGTTCCCCCCGGGACTACGGCCGGGGAGCTGTTTTTT. It is translated as CSAVPPGTTAGELFF. The chain recombines TRBV20-1 with TRBJ2-2; 7 bases match TRBD2. Germline trimming cut 5 bases from V and 6 bases from J; bases unmatched to any gene: 12. The CDR3 covers 15 residues. Germline assignment: CDR1 DFQATT and CDR2 SNEGSKA (reference sequence).

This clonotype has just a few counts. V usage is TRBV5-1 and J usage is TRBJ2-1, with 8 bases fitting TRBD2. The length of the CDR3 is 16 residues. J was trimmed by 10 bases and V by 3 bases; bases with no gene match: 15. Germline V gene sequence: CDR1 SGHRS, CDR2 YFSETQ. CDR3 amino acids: CASSSGGSGGPQEQFF. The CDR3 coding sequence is TGCGCCAGCAGCTCTGGAGGGAGCGGGGGTCCTCAGGAGCAGTTCTTC. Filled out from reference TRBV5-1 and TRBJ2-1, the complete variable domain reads KAGVTQTPRYLIKTRGQQVTLSCSPISGHRSVSWYQQTPGQGLQFLFEYFSETQRNKGNFPGRFSGRQFSNSRSEMNVSTLELGDSALYLCASSSGGSGGPQEQFFGPGTRLTVL.

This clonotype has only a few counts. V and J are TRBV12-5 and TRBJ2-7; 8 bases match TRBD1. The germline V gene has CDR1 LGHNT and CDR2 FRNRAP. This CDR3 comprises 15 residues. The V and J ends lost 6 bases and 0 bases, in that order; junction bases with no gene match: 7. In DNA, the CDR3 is TGTGCTAGTGGCCCTAGGGACAGGAGCTCCTACGAGCAGTACTTC. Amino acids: CASGPRDRSSYEQYF. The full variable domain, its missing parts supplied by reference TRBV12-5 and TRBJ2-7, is DARVTQTPRHKVTEMGQEVTMRCQPILGHNTVFWYRQTMMQGLELLAYFRNRAPLDDSGMPKDRFSAEMPDATLATLKIQPSEPRDSAVYFCASGPRDRSSYEQYFGPGTRLTVT.